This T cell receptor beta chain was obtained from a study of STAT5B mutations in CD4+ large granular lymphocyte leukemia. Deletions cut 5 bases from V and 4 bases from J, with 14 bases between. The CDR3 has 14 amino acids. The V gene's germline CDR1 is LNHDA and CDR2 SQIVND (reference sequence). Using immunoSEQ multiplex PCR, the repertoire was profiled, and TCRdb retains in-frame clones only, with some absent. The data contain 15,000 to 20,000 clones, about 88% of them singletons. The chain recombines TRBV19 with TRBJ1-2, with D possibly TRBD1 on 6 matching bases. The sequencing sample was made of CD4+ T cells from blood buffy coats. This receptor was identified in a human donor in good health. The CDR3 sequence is CASSETGMGYGYTF. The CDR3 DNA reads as TGTGCCAGTAGTGAAACAGGGATGGGCTATGGCTACACCTTC.